Below are 29 T cell receptor beta chains sequenced from a single sample in a study of CD8 T cells in Susac syndrome. The RNA input was about 0.5 to 1 ug, and it was reverse transcribed with random hexamers. TCRdb itself ran the immunoSEQ multiplex PCR reads through MiXCR, one entry per CDR3 protein. Seen here are under 200,000 distinct CDR3 sequences, roughly 95% observed once, and the top ten hold about 0.16%. What was sequenced was CD8+ T cells from PBMCs. All receptors come from a human donor with multiple sclerosis.

Only one count was recorded for this clonotype. The chain links TRBV20-1 to TRBJ1-1; 7 bases line up with TRBD1. Germline CDR1 and CDR2: DFQATT and SNEGSKA (reference sequence). The ends lost 6 bases at V and 0 bases at J; junction bases unmatched: 10. This CDR3 comprises 15 residues. The CDR3 reads CSAFIGTAMNTEAFF. The CDR3 bases are TGCAGTGCCTTTATTGGGACAGCCATGAACACTGAAGCTTTCTTT.

This chain joins TRBV4-2 and TRBJ2-7, with D perhaps TRBD1 or TRBD2 (6 bases each). CDR1 and CDR2 (germline): LGHNA, YNFKEQ. This CDR3 is built from 14 residues. With 2 bases removed from V and 2 bases from J, the gap between germline ends came to 10 bases. The CDR3 loop is CASSQNRGPYEQYF. In DNA, the CDR3 is TGTGCCAGCAGCCAAAACCGGGGGCCCTACGAGCAGTACTTC.

The chain uses TRBV29-1 and TRBJ2-2; 11 bases are a match to TRBD1. Germline values: CDR1 SQVTM, CDR2 ANQGSEA. The V segment lost 1 base and the J segment 7 bases; nucleotides outside the gene matches: 11. The CDR3 has 17 residues. CDR3 in DNA: TGCAGCGTTGAAGCATGGGACAGGGGGGTTCGTGGCGGGGAGCTGTTTTTT. As protein: CSVEAWDRGVRGGELFF.

V usage is TRBV6-4 and J usage is TRBJ1-1, with D maybe TRBD1 (5 bases). The CDR3 contains 15 residues. CDR1 is MRHNA and CDR2 is SNTAGT in the germline V gene. Trimming pared 3 bases from V and 5 bases from J, leaving 16 bases between. CDR3 sequence (DNA): TGTGCCAGCAGTGAGGACGGGACCCCGGGTACTGAAGCTTTCTTT. Protein sequence: CASSEDGTPGTEAFF.

The chain uses TRBV12-5 and TRBJ2-7, with D perhaps TRBD2 (6 bases). The CDR3 loop spans 12 amino acids. Between the trimmed V and J ends, which lost 8 bases and 0 bases, there was a span of 8 bases. Germline CDR1 LGHNT, CDR2 FRNRAP. The CDR3 nucleotides are TGTGCTAGTTACGGGAGCTCCTACGAGCAGTACTTC. Translated, it gives CASYGSSYEQYF.

This clonotype was recorded only once. The chain has TRBV4-1 and TRBJ1-1; possible D gene TRBD1, 6 bases. Germline-derived CDR1 and CDR2 are MGHRA and YSYEKL. The CDR3 runs to 16 residues. The V end was cut by 4 bases, the J end by 0 bases, with 15 bases between. The CDR3 protein is CASSRTWGRVNTEAFF. DNA of the CDR3: TGCGCCAGCAGCCGCACATGGGGGCGGGTGAACACTGAAGCTTTCTTT.

The chain uses TRBV27 and TRBJ2-7; D is uncertain. This CDR3 spans 13 amino acids. Germline V gene data show CDR1 as MNHEY and CDR2 as SMNVEV (reference sequence). Trimming pared 3 bases from V and 6 bases from J, leaving 12 bases between. CDR3 protein: CASSLTDRREQYF. The CDR3 bases are TGTGCCAGCAGTTTGACGGACCGGCGCGAGCAGTACTTC.

The chain couples TRBV6-5 to TRBJ1-1; D not certain. The CDR3 has 14 residues. Per the germline V gene, CDR1 is MNHEY and CDR2 is SVGAGI. Trimming removed 5 bases from V and 0 bases from J, with 10 bases in between. The CDR3 spells CASSPVGMNTEAFF. Here the CDR3 DNA reads TGTGCCAGCAGTCCAGTGGGTATGAACACTGAAGCTTTCTTT.

The genes are TRBV27 and TRBJ2-1; no definite D call. CDR1 and CDR2 from the germline V gene are MNHEY and SMNVEV (reference sequence). The CDR3 contains 14 residues. V was clipped by 3 bases and J by 6 bases, with 12 bases between them. CDR3 nucleotides: TGTGCCAGCAGTTTTGGTAGTGTGGGCAATGAGCAGTTCTTC. This encodes CASSFGSVGNEQFF.

The chain recombines TRBV6-2 or TRBV6-3 with TRBJ2-5; D not certain. Trimming took off 7 bases at V and 4 bases at J, with 1 base between the two ends. Germline assignment: CDR1 MNHEY and CDR2 SVGEGT. CDR3 length: 9 amino acids. Written as DNA, the CDR3 is TGTGCCAGCATAGAGACCCAGTACTTC. Protein: CASIETQYF.

The CDR3 DNA reads TGCAGTGCTAGAGTTGGCCTAGCGGGTCCCACAGATACGCAGTATTTT. Protein product: CSARVGLAGPTDTQYF. The gene calls are TRBV20-1 and TRBJ2-3; 8 bases are shared with TRBD2. The CDR3 sequence is 16 residues long. The V and J ends lost 1 base and 2 bases, in that order; junction bases with no gene match: 8. The germline gives CDR1 DFQATT, CDR2 SNEGSKA (reference sequence).

The CDR3 sequence: CASSVVEGEAFF. The CDR3 bases are TGTGCCAGCAGCGTAGTGGAGGGGGAGGCTTTCTTT. The V call is TRBV9, the J call TRBJ1-1, with D maybe TRBD1 (6 bases). V lost 0 bases, J lost 11 bases, and 11 bases lay in between. The CDR3 contains 12 residues. CDR1 is SGDLS and CDR2 is YYNGEE in the germline V gene.

The chain joins TRBV7-8 to TRBJ1-1; weak D call: TRBD1 (5 bases). V was trimmed by 1 base and J by 6 bases, leaving 12 bases between them. The germline CDR1 and CDR2 sequences are SGHVS and FQNEAQ. There are 14 residues in the CDR3. The DNA of the CDR3 is TGTGCCAGCAGCTTAGTCGGGGGGTGGTCTGAAGCTTTCTTT. It is translated as CASSLVGGWSEAFF.

This clonotype was seen a single time. The genes are TRBV27 and TRBJ2-7, with D maybe TRBD1 (5 bases). The CDR3 runs to 12 residues. V lost 8 bases and J 2 bases, leaving 10 bases between the germline ends. In germline, CDR1 is MNHEY, CDR2 SMNVEV (reference sequence). The CDR3 nucleotides are TGTGCCAGCGGAGACAGCCCCTACGAGCAGTACTTC. Translating gives CASGDSPYEQYF.

V gene TRBV30 combines with J gene TRBJ2-1, with D possibly being TRBD2 (5 bases). With 5 bases removed from V and 8 bases from J, the gap between germline ends came to 16 bases. CDR1 is GTSNPN and CDR2 is SVGIG in the germline V gene (reference sequence). The CDR3 totals 13 residues. Here the CDR3 reads CAWCPFRDDEQFF. For the CDR3, the DNA is TGTGCCTGGTGCCCCTTCCGGGATGATGAGCAGTTCTTC. Full variable domain (rest looked up from reference TRBV30 and TRBJ2-1): SQTIHQWPATLVQPVGSPLSLECTVEGTSNPNLYWYRQAAGRGLQLLFYSVGIGQISSEVPQNLSASRPQDRQFILSSKKLLLSDSGFYLCAWCPFRDDEQFFGPGTRLTVL.

The chain uses TRBV5-4 and TRBJ2-1; D not resolved. V shed 6 bases and J shed 5 bases, with 12 bases lying between them. The CDR3 runs to 13 residues. Germline assignment: CDR1 SGHNT and CDR2 YYREEE (reference sequence). The DNA of the CDR3 is TGTGCCAGCAACCAATACAGAGACAATGAGCAGTTCTTC. Its translation: CASNQYRDNEQFF. Using reference TRBV5-4 and TRBJ2-1 for the parts outside the CDR3, the full variable domain is ETGVTQSPTHLIKTRGQQVTLRCSSQSGHNTVSWYQQALGQGPQFIFQYYREEENGRGNFPPRFSGLQFPNYSSELNVNALELDDSALYLCASNQYRDNEQFFGPGTRLTVL.

The chain recombines TRBV13 with TRBJ2-1, with TRBD1 matching 8 bases. Germline CDR1 reads PRHDT; CDR2 reads FYEKMQ (reference sequence). This CDR3 comprises 15 residues. V gave up 6 bases and J gave up 7 bases; unmatched junction bases: 11. The CDR3 loop reads CASSLRGTGKNEQFF. CDR3 nucleotide sequence: TGTGCCAGCAGTCTTCGTGGGACAGGAAAAAATGAGCAGTTCTTC.

The V and J genes are TRBV7-4 and TRBJ1-6; 7 bases fit TRBD1. Germline V gives CDR1 SGHVT, CDR2 SQSDAQ. CDR3 size: 17 residues. V shed 3 bases and J 8 bases; nucleotides not matched to a gene: 13. CDR3 residues: CASSFHGAGTEDSPLHF. The CDR3 region has the DNA TGTGCCAGCAGCTTTCACGGAGCCGGGACAGAAGATTCACCCCTCCACTTT.

This rearrangement joins TRBV7-9 to TRBJ2-7, with D hard to call. CDR3 size: 14 residues. Germline V lookup: CDR1 SEHNR, CDR2 FQNEAQ (reference sequence). Trimming left V 3 bases short and J 0 bases short, with 9 bases between. The CDR3 here is CASSLDLSSYEQYF. As DNA, the CDR3 is TGTGCCAGCAGCTTGGACCTTAGCTCCTACGAGCAGTACTTC.

This rearrangement joins TRBV7-9 to TRBJ2-1; maybe TRBD2 (6 bases). V was pared by 2 bases and J by 0 bases, with 11 bases between. The CDR3 length is 16 residues. Germline V gene data show CDR1 as SEHNR and CDR2 as FQNEAQ (reference sequence). CDR3 coding DNA: TGTGCCAGCAGCTTAACCGCGGGGAGCTCCTACAATGAGCAGTTCTTC. Translation gives CASSLTAGSSYNEQFF.

The chain carries TRBV21-1 and TRBJ2-7; the tabulated D call, TRBD1, remains unverified against the DNA. TRBV21-1 corresponds to a pseudogene. CDR3 length: 13 amino acids. CDR3 in DNA: TGTGCCAGCAGCCAGGGGGACTCCTACGAGCAGTACTTC. It codes for CASSQGDSYEQYF.

This clonotype turned up a few times. The chain recombines TRBV7-9 with TRBJ2-7; perhaps TRBD1 as D (6 bases). From germline, CDR1 is SEHNR and CDR2 FQNEAQ (reference sequence). There are 17 residues in the CDR3. Trimming took off 9 bases at V and 0 bases at J, with 24 bases between the two ends. In nucleotides, the CDR3 is TGTGCCAGTCGAGCTTCAACAGGGCAGGGAAGCTCCTACGAGCAGTACTTC. Protein: CASRASTGQGSSYEQYF.

The chain combines TRBV20-1 with TRBJ2-7; D unclear. The CDR3 has 14 residues. Germline CDR1 reads DFQATT; CDR2 reads SNEGSKA (reference sequence). The V end lost 6 bases, the J end lost 2 bases, and 17 bases lay between the germline ends. The CDR3 protein is CSARKVPTAYEQYF. The CDR3 DNA reads TGCAGTGCCAGGAAGGTACCGACTGCCTACGAGCAGTACTTC.

This chain links TRBV20-1 with TRBJ2-1, with D perhaps given as TRBD1 or TRBD2 (5 bases each). Trimming pared 6 bases from V and 1 base from J, leaving 13 bases between. The CDR3 sequence is 14 residues long. CDR1 DFQATT and CDR2 SNEGSKA come from the germline V gene (reference sequence). The CDR3 bases are TGCAGTGCCACGGGGACGCAGTCCTACAATGAGCAGTTCTTC. Encoded protein: CSATGTQSYNEQFF.

The rearrangement links TRBV2 to TRBJ1-1, with D possibly matching TRBD1 (6 bases). This CDR3 contains 16 residues. V dropped 3 bases and J dropped 11 bases, with 25 bases sitting between them. Germline V CDR1 and CDR2: SNHLY, FYNNEI. The CDR3 DNA follows: TGTGCCAGCAGTGAGTGTTTTTTCAGGGGACCTGAGTCGGCTTTCTTT. Encoded protein: CASSECFFRGPESAFF.

This clonotype has only a few counts. This chain connects TRBV27 to TRBJ2-7, with D hard to call. The germline gives CDR1 MNHEY, CDR2 SMNVEV (reference sequence). The CDR3 totals 13 residues. The V gene lost 0 bases and the J gene lost 4 bases, with 7 bases spanning the gap. Here the CDR3 DNA reads TGTGCCAGCAGTTTATCCACAGCTTACGAGCAGTACTTC. This sequence encodes CASSLSTAYEQYF.

This rearrangement joins TRBV6-1 to TRBJ2-1, with D tentatively TRBD1 (6 bases). Trimming left V 7 bases short and J 4 bases short, with 11 bases between. Germline V gene lookup returns CDR1 MNHNS and CDR2 SASEGT. This CDR3 is built from 13 residues. The CDR3 loop is CASKGVPYNEQFF. The CDR3 DNA reads as TGTGCCAGCAAGGGGGTACCTTACAATGAGCAGTTCTTC.

The chain carries TRBV12-5 and TRBJ2-5, with a possible D match to TRBD2 (5 bases). This CDR3 has 17 residues. V shed 5 bases and J shed 5 bases, with 24 bases lying between them. Germline CDR1 LGHNT, CDR2 FRNRAP. DNA for the CDR3: TGTGCTAGTGGTGTAGGTGACTACGTTGGCCCGCGGGAGACCCAGTACTTC. Residues: CASGVGDYVGPRETQYF.

V is TRBV20-1 and J is TRBJ1-1; D call uncertain. Trimming pared 6 bases from V and 3 bases from J, leaving 17 bases between. The CDR3 has 14 amino acids. CDR1 and CDR2 (germline): DFQATT, SNEGSKA (reference sequence). The CDR3 sequence: CSAPFRWGDTEAFF. As DNA, the CDR3 is TGCAGTGCCCCCTTTCGTTGGGGAGACACTGAAGCTTTCTTT.